The clone carrying this TCR beta chain appeared a few times. The data stem from a study of metastatic and nonmetastatic thyroid tumors. Before thyroid surgery, none of the patients had received any treatment. Per the authors' pipeline: A papillary thyroid cancer distant-metastasis classifier was built from CDR3 differences across clinicopathological groups. TCRdb re-called clones via MiXCR from the PCR reads. The V and J calls were not made by the authors but by TCRdb's processing. The profile covers 35,000 or so clones, with about a sixth appearing a single time and around 12% taken by the ten largest. The origin of this receptor is a male donor with papillary thyroid cancer or a benign thyroid nodule (not recorded which). Some clones in this sample may be carry-over from other donors' samples. Source material: blood.

The CDR3 DNA follows: TGTGCCAGCAGAGAATTACAGGGAAGTATTAGCAATCAGCCCCAGCATTTT. Translated, it gives CASRELQGSISNQPQHF. The chain combines TRBV6-1 with TRBJ1-5; possibly TRBD1 for D (6 bases). V was shortened by 6 bases and J by 0 bases, with 18 bases between the two germline ends. This CDR3 comprises 17 residues. Looked up from germline, CDR1 is MNHNS and CDR2 is SASEGT.